At least ten counts were recorded for the clone carrying this T cell receptor (beta chain). Its cognate antigen is unknown. This sample stems from a study of blood T cells in healthy people across ages. Study as a whole: Per every two T cells, about one barcoded beta molecule was captured by template switching.

Study results and caveats: Donor CMV status was unknown, possibly confounding expanded clonotype changes. Getting older went along with TCR beta diversity per million T cells dropping roughly linearly. Long-lived donors had more naive CD4+ cells and higher diversity than aged donors.

A sample-barcoded 5' primer and a J-beta primer mix were used in a second PCR of roughly 7 to 11 cycles. TCRdb itself ran the 5' RACE reads through MiXCR, one entry per CDR3 protein. Seen here are approximately 810,000 distinct CDR3 sequences, 25% to 30% observed once, and the top ten hold around 16%. The receptor comes from an elderly woman in good health. Sequenced sample: blood.

The CDR3 spells CASSLEGGRYEQYF. CDR3 sequence (DNA): TGTGCCAGCAGCTTAGAGGGGGGGCGATACGAGCAGTACTTC. The chain recombines TRBV7-2 with TRBJ2-7, with D possibly TRBD2 on 7 matching bases. V was cut by 1 base and J by 4 bases, with 11 bases left in between. The CDR3 is 14 amino acids. CDR1 and CDR2 from the germline V gene are SGHTA and FQGNSA.